This passage covers 29 T cell receptor beta chains from one sample sequenced in a study of cytotoxic CD8 clonotypes in ibrutinib-treated CLL. Repertoires were generated with immunoSEQ multiplex PCR, while TCRdb's copy carries only in-frame clones and drops some. The profile shows under 300,000 clones, 65% to 85% of them singletons. The input for sequencing was PBMCs, taken at disease progression, from a patient treated with ibrutinib. Receptor source: a human donor with chronic lymphocytic leukemia.

V usage is TRBV7-2 and J usage is TRBJ2-7; 9 nucleotides agree with TRBD2. Germline assignment: CDR1 SGHTA and CDR2 FQGNSA. Trimming cost V 5 bases and J 10 bases; bases outside gene matches: 6. The CDR3 is 12 amino acids. Written as DNA, the CDR3 is TGTGCCAGCAGCACCCGACTAGCGGAACAGTACTTC. As protein: CASSTRLAEQYF. Complete variable domain (other parts from reference TRBV7-2 and TRBJ2-7): GAGVSQSPSNKVTEKGKDVELRCDPISGHTALYWYRQSLGQGLEFLIYFQGNSAPDKSGLPSDRFSAERTGGSVSTLTIQRTQQEDSAVYLCASSTRLAEQYFGPGTRLTVT.

The gene calls are TRBV7-3 and TRBJ2-7, with TRBD1 matching over 7 bases. The CDR3 totals 13 residues. V trimming: 6 bases; J trimming: 2 bases; junction bases outside the gene matches: 4. The V gene's germline CDR1 is SGHTA and CDR2 FQGTGA. In DNA, the CDR3 is TGTGCCAGCAGTCGTACAGGGGCCTACGAGCAGTACTTC. It specifies CASSRTGAYEQYF.

The chain links TRBV14 to TRBJ1-3; TRBD1 might be the D (5 bases). The V end lost 5 bases, the J end lost 3 bases, and 17 bases lay between the germline ends. The CDR3 totals 16 residues. Germline V gene data show CDR1 as SGHDN and CDR2 as FVKESK. The CDR3 bases are TGTGCCAGCAGCAAAGTGGGACGGTCTTTTGGAAACACCATATATTTT. The encoded protein is CASSKVGRSFGNTIYF.

This chain connects TRBV13 to TRBJ2-5; 7 bases match TRBD2. Unmatched junction bases numbered 5, after V lost 0 bases and J lost 4 bases. Germline V gives CDR1 PRHDT, CDR2 FYEKMQ (reference sequence). This CDR3 spans 15 amino acids. CDR3 loop: CASSLGPGLRETQYF. The CDR3, as DNA: TGTGCCAGCAGCTTAGGTCCGGGACTACGAGAGACCCAGTACTTC.

The chain uses TRBV4-1 and TRBJ2-3; D is ambiguous. Trimming removed 2 bases at V and 6 bases at J, with 9 bases between. Germline assignment: CDR1 MGHRA and CDR2 YSYEKL. The CDR3 totals 13 residues. The CDR3 sequence: CASSQIRPDTQYF. The CDR3, as DNA: TGCGCCAGCAGCCAAATTCGCCCCGATACGCAGTATTTT.

The V and J genes are TRBV18 and TRBJ2-1, with TRBD2 identical over 7 bases. The V gene end was trimmed by 1 base and the J gene end by 10 bases; junction bases not matched to a gene: 4. The CDR3 runs to 13 residues. The germline gives CDR1 KGHSH, CDR2 LQKENI. This CDR3 reads CASSPQREGEQFF. CDR3 DNA: TGTGCCAGCTCACCACAGAGGGAGGGCGAGCAGTTCTTC.

The chain joins TRBV7-9 to TRBJ1-4; 8 bases map to TRBD1. V dropped 5 bases and J dropped 8; count of bases not matched to a gene: 7. Germline V gene sequence: CDR1 SEHNR, CDR2 FQNEAQ (reference sequence). CDR3 length equals 14 residues. The CDR3 here is CASSPQGAGEKLFF. For the CDR3, the DNA is TGTGCCAGCAGCCCTCAGGGGGCGGGGGAAAAACTGTTTTTT.

This clone was observed a few times. V usage is TRBV5-5 and J usage is TRBJ2-6; no reliable D call. V was clipped by 4 bases and J by 6 bases, with 14 bases between them. CDR1 and CDR2 from the germline V gene are SGHKS and YYEKEE (reference sequence). This CDR3 spans 15 amino acids. This CDR3 reads CASSLWAFQANVLTF. The CDR3, as DNA: TGTGCCAGCAGCCTCTGGGCTTTTCAGGCCAACGTCCTGACTTTC.

A single count supports this clone. The chain is built from TRBV5-1 and TRBJ2-1; D ambiguous. Trimming left V 4 bases short and J 5 bases short, with 4 bases between. The CDR3 sequence is 11 residues long. Per germline, CDR1 SGHRS and CDR2 YFSETQ. The CDR3 region has the DNA TGCGCCAGCAGCGCGCACAATGAGCAGTTCTTC. This translates into CASSAHNEQFF. Drawing the rest from reference TRBV5-1 and TRBJ2-1, the complete variable domain is KAGVTQTPRYLIKTRGQQVTLSCSPISGHRSVSWYQQTPGQGLQFLFEYFSETQRNKGNFPGRFSGRQFSNSRSEMNVSTLELGDSALYLCASSAHNEQFFGPGTRLTVL.

The V call is TRBV7-9, the J call TRBJ1-1; the D gene is possibly TRBD1 (5 bases). The CDR3 is made up of 13 amino acids. The germline V gene has CDR1 SEHNR and CDR2 FQNEAQ (reference sequence). Trimming removed 4 bases from V and 7 bases from J, with 13 bases in between. The CDR3, as DNA: TGTGCCAGCAGCTCCTTGGGGCAGGGTGAAGCTTTCTTT. Protein product: CASSSLGQGEAFF.

The chain employs TRBV9 and TRBJ1-5; 12 positions match TRBD1. Trimming removed 3 bases from V and 7 bases from J; junction bases left unmatched: 2. Germline V gives CDR1 SGDLS, CDR2 YYNGEE. There are 14 residues in the CDR3. CDR3 in DNA: TGTGCCAGCAGCGAGGGACAGGGGGCCCAGCCCCAGCATTTT. Translating gives CASSEGQGAQPQHF. Full variable domain (missing parts from reference TRBV9 and TRBJ1-5): DSGVTQTPKHLITATGQRVTLRCSPRSGDLSVYWYQQSLDQGLQFLIQYYNGEERAKGNILERFSAQQFPDLHSELNLSSLELGDSALYFCASSEGQGAQPQHFGDGTRLSIL.

V gene TRBV4-1 combines with J gene TRBJ2-5, with D tentatively TRBD1 or TRBD2 (5 bases each). This CDR3 has 16 amino acids. The germline V gene has CDR1 MGHRA and CDR2 YSYEKL. V dropped 0 bases and J dropped 3 bases, with 14 bases sitting between them. The CDR3, as DNA: TGCGCCAGCAGCCAAGACTGGAGGTGGGGGAAAGAGACCCAGTACTTC. It yields the protein CASSQDWRWGKETQYF.

J is TRBJ2-6 and V is TRBV18; no reliable D call. CDR1 KGHSH and CDR2 LQKENI come from the germline V gene. This CDR3 contains 16 residues. The V end was cut by 5 bases, the J end by 0 bases, with 11 bases between. Here the CDR3 DNA reads TGTGCCAGCTCATCGACGACCAGCTCTGGGGCCAACGTCCTGACTTTC. Amino acids: CASSSTTSSGANVLTF.

The V and J genes are TRBV11-2 and TRBJ2-7, with D hard to call. Germline loops: CDR1 SGHAT, CDR2 FQNNGV. The CDR3 spans 14 residues. Trimming left V 2 bases short and J 0 bases short, with 8 bases between. The CDR3 spells CASSLLRSSYEQYF. The CDR3 nucleotides are TGTGCCAGCAGCTTATTAAGGAGCTCCTACGAGCAGTACTTC.

The rearrangement joins TRBV21-1 to TRBJ2-2; the table calls TRBD2, which could not be checked here. TRBV21-1 is given as a pseudogene. The CDR3 length is 19 residues. In nucleotides, the CDR3 is TGTGCCAGCAGCAAAGCGGGACTAGCGGGAGAAGGGAACACCGGGGAGCTGTTTTTT. It is translated as CASSKAGLAGEGNTGELFF.

The chain has TRBV19 and TRBJ2-2, with D unclear. V shed 10 bases and J shed 5 bases, with 14 bases lying between them. The CDR3 length is 13 residues. Germline V gene lookup returns CDR1 LNHDA and CDR2 SQIVND (reference sequence). The CDR3 here is CATQRLLTGELFF. The CDR3 DNA is TGTGCCACCCAGAGACTGCTGACCGGGGAGCTGTTTTTT.

This chain joins TRBV27 and TRBJ1-2, with TRBD1 as a possible D gene (6 bases). The length of the CDR3 is 14 residues. Germline V CDR1 and CDR2: MNHEY, SMNVEV (reference sequence). Trimming removed 3 bases at V and 4 bases at J, with 12 bases between. The DNA for the CDR3 is TGTGCCAGCAGTTTGGCTGGGGGCGGCTATGGCTACACCTTC. Translation gives CASSLAGGGYGYTF.

The chain couples TRBV2 to TRBJ2-7, with D perhaps TRBD2 (5 bases). Germline V gene data show CDR1 as SNHLY and CDR2 as FYNNEI. Trimming removed 1 base at V and 0 bases at J, with 13 bases between. There are 16 residues in the CDR3. The CDR3 is CASSEVFERSSYEQYF. In DNA form, the CDR3 reads TGTGCCAGCAGTGAAGTATTTGAGCGGAGCTCCTACGAGCAGTACTTC.

The chain uses TRBV2 and TRBJ2-3; D possibly corresponds to TRBD2 (5 bases). The CDR3 covers 14 residues. With 6 bases removed from V and 1 base from J, the gap between germline ends came to 11 bases. In germline, CDR1 is SNHLY, CDR2 FYNNEI. DNA for the CDR3: TGTGCCAGCAGCCCTCGACTACGCACAGATACGCAGTATTTT. Its translation is CASSPRLRTDTQYF.

In this sample, this clone turned up a few times. The rearrangement links TRBV9 to TRBJ2-7; 9 nucleotides match TRBD1. The CDR3 sequence is 14 residues long. The trim removed 4 bases at V and 5 bases at J, leaving 7 bases unmatched. Germline V gives CDR1 SGDLS, CDR2 YYNGEE. The CDR3, as DNA: TGTGCCAGCAGCCCCCGGGACAGGGTCAACGAGCAGTACTTC. Its protein product is CASSPRDRVNEQYF.

At least ten counts were recorded for this clone. The V gene is TRBV18, the J gene TRBJ2-7; D ambiguous. V was cut by 0 bases and J by 2 bases, with 8 bases left in between. Germline V gene sequence: CDR1 KGHSH, CDR2 LQKENI. CDR3 size: 14 residues. The CDR3 nucleotides read TGTGCCAGCTCACCACCCGGAAGGGCCTACGAGCAGTACTTC. Encoded protein: CASSPPGRAYEQYF.

The V and J genes are TRBV5-1 and TRBJ1-1, with D perhaps TRBD1 (5 bases). The CDR3 sequence is 13 residues long. Germline V gene data show CDR1 as SGHRS and CDR2 as YFSETQ. The V gene lost 5 bases and the J gene lost 2 bases, with 10 bases spanning the gap. The CDR3 DNA sequence: TGCGCCAGCAGATCGGGGGTTAACACTGAAGCTTTCTTT. Amino acid sequence: CASRSGVNTEAFF.

This chain connects TRBV4-1 to TRBJ1-1; 12 bases are shared with TRBD1. Germline CDR1 is MGHRA and CDR2 is YSYEKL. This CDR3 is built from 17 residues. V gave up 5 bases and J gave up 4 bases; unmatched junction bases: 11. The chain's CDR3 is CASSSLRDRGRGTEAFF. DNA for the CDR3: TGCGCCAGCAGCTCCCTCCGGGACAGGGGGCGGGGCACTGAAGCTTTCTTT.

This chain connects TRBV18 to TRBJ2-7; 7 bases fit TRBD1. V shed 3 bases, J shed 3 bases, and the junction held 8 bases outside the gene matches. Germline-derived CDR1 and CDR2 are KGHSH and LQKENI. This CDR3 has 15 amino acids. The CDR3: CASSPATGTLYEQYF. In nucleotides, the CDR3 is TGTGCCAGCTCACCGGCGACAGGGACCCTCTACGAGCAGTACTTC.

This clone occurred once. The rearrangement joins TRBV7-9 to TRBJ2-3, with 16 bases aligning to TRBD2. The V segment lost 5 bases and the J segment 1 base; nucleotides outside the gene matches: 6. Germline V gene data show CDR1 as SEHNR and CDR2 as FQNEAQ (reference sequence). This CDR3 region has 18 residues. The CDR3 protein is CASSVGTSGRAGTDTQYF. CDR3 coding DNA: TGTGCCAGCAGCGTCGGGACTAGCGGGAGGGCGGGCACAGATACGCAGTATTTT.

The chain employs TRBV15 and TRBJ1-5; TRBD1 is a possible D gene (5 bases). The CDR3 consists of 14 residues. The V and J ends lost 6 bases and 2 bases respectively, with 11 bases between them. CDR1 LNHNV and CDR2 YYDKDF come from the germline V gene (reference sequence). The CDR3 loop reads CATSNRGGNQPQHF. CDR3 nucleotide sequence: TGTGCCACCAGTAATCGGGGGGGCAATCAGCCCCAGCATTTT.

The chain employs TRBV29-1 and TRBJ2-5; the match to TRBD2 covers 7 bases. CDR1 and CDR2 (germline): SQVTM, ANQGSEA. The CDR3 has 13 residues. Trimming at V came to 8 bases and at J to 5 bases, leaving 11 bases not matched to a gene. In DNA form, the CDR3 reads TGCAGCTTCTCTGGGGGGGAGCGGGAGACCCAGTACTTC. Amino acid sequence: CSFSGGERETQYF.

This clone came up once. This chain links TRBV6-5 with TRBJ2-7; D is possibly TRBD1 (6 bases). V lost 2 bases to trimming and J lost 4 bases, with 12 bases between them. Looked up from germline, CDR1 is MNHEY and CDR2 is SVGAGI. The CDR3 extends over 14 amino acids. In DNA, the CDR3 is TGTGCCAGCAGTTACGGGTACAGGGAGTACGAGCAGTACTTC. As protein: CASSYGYREYEQYF.

The chain employs TRBV28 and TRBJ2-5; tentatively, D is TRBD2 (7 bases). This CDR3 contains 16 residues. Germline-derived CDR1 and CDR2 are MDHEN and SYDVKM. The ends were cut back, 2 bases at V and 1 base at J, with 14 bases in the middle. Here the CDR3 DNA reads TGTGCCAGCAGTTTAGGGGGGGGCTGGGGCCAAGAGACCCAGTACTTC. Its protein is CASSLGGGWGQETQYF.